The 15 T cell receptor beta chains below were found in one sample sequenced in a study of cytomegalovirus exposure and HLA in healthy donors. Produced via immunoSEQ multiplex PCR; TCRdb's table is partial and in-frame only. The repertoire consists of 250,000 to 300,000 clones, with just over 85% occurring once and the leading ten covering roughly 1%. The sequenced sample was PBMCs. The receptors come from a young woman in good health and CMV-seronegative.

The chain links TRBV6-1 to TRBJ1-1; D perhaps matches TRBD1 (6 bases). The CDR3 has 14 amino acids. The ends were cut back, 4 bases at V and 5 bases at J, with 14 bases in the middle. Germline loops: CDR1 MNHNS, CDR2 SASEGT. The CDR3 region has the DNA TGTGCCAGCAGTGCCACAGGGCTACGGACTGAAGCTTTCTTT. This codes for CASSATGLRTEAFF.

Here the CDR3 reads CASSPGEVGEKLFF. CDR3 DNA: TGCGCCAGCAGCCCCGGGGAGGTTGGGGAAAAACTGTTTTTT. This chain connects TRBV5-1 to TRBJ1-4, with D unclear. The CDR3 has 14 amino acids. The germline V gene encodes CDR1 SGHRS and CDR2 YFSETQ. V lost 4 bases to trimming and J lost 8 bases, with 15 bases between them.

V and J are TRBV27 and TRBJ2-6; 11 bases are a match to TRBD1. The germline CDR1 and CDR2 sequences are MNHEY and SMNVEV (reference sequence). Trimming removed 11 bases from V and 0 bases from J; junction bases left unmatched: 9. This CDR3 contains 17 residues. The CDR3 loop is CALEWDRGISGANVLTF. In DNA form, the CDR3 reads TGTGCCCTGGAGTGGGACAGGGGGATCTCTGGGGCCAACGTCCTGACTTTC.

This clone was counted once. The chain uses TRBV6-1 and TRBJ2-3, with 7 positions matching TRBD1. V gave up 2 bases and J gave up 7 bases; unmatched junction bases: 9. There are 15 residues in the CDR3. The germline V gene has CDR1 MNHNS and CDR2 SASEGT. As DNA, the CDR3 is TGTGCCAGCAGTGAACTACCGGGACAGCCTTATACGCAGTATTTT. This gives the protein CASSELPGQPYTQYF.

The chain uses TRBV30 and TRBJ1-1; the D gene is possibly TRBD1 (6 bases). Looked up from germline, CDR1 is GTSNPN and CDR2 is SVGIG (reference sequence). Trimming took 4 bases from V and 1 from J, leaving 10 bases between them. The CDR3 sequence is 13 residues long. The CDR3 DNA sequence: TGTGCCTGGACTCCAGGGGCGAACACTGAAGCTTTCTTT. The encoded protein is CAWTPGANTEAFF.

This chain links TRBV30 with TRBJ1-3; TRBD1 matches at 7 bases. V trimming: 3 bases; J trimming: 6 bases; junction bases outside the gene matches: 5. Per germline, CDR1 GTSNPN and CDR2 SVGIG (reference sequence). This CDR3 is 13 amino acids long. CDR3 region: CAWSLGQINTIYF. The CDR3 nucleotides read TGTGCCTGGAGCCTGGGACAGATAAACACCATATATTTT.

In its sample, this clone was seen once. The J gene is TRBJ2-5, the V gene TRBV5-1, with a tentative D call TRBD2 (5 bases). V was clipped by 3 bases and J by 4 bases, with 16 bases between them. Germline V lookup: CDR1 SGHRS, CDR2 YFSETQ. The CDR3 covers 15 residues. The CDR3 nucleotides read TGCGCCAGCAGCTCCGGGGTGGGTGGTAGAGAGACCCAGTACTTC. This codes for CASSSGVGGRETQYF. The variable domain in full, with the rest retrieved from reference TRBV5-1 and TRBJ2-5, is KAGVTQTPRYLIKTRGQQVTLSCSPISGHRSVSWYQQTPGQGLQFLFEYFSETQRNKGNFPGRFSGRQFSNSRSEMNVSTLELGDSALYLCASSSGVGGRETQYFGPGTRLLVL.

The chain links TRBV28 to TRBJ2-3, with TRBD2 matching 8 bases. Germline lookup yields CDR1 MDHEN and CDR2 SYDVKM. V lost 5 bases and J lost 4; bases outside the gene matches: 5. CDR3 length: 14 amino acids. The CDR3 loop reads CASSIAAGADTQYF. The DNA of the CDR3 is TGTGCCAGCAGTATTGCAGCGGGAGCAGATACGCAGTATTTT.

The chain links TRBV15 to TRBJ2-7; tentatively, D is TRBD2 (6 bases). Per the germline V gene, CDR1 is LNHNV and CDR2 is YYDKDF (reference sequence). The V and J ends lost 0 bases and 3 bases respectively, with 12 bases between them. The CDR3 sequence is 15 residues long. CDR3 sequence reads: CATSRDGGTFYEQYF. The DNA of the CDR3 is TGTGCCACCAGCAGAGATGGGGGGACCTTCTACGAGCAGTACTTC.

The chain employs TRBV27 and TRBJ1-3, with TRBD1 as a possible D gene (5 bases). Trimming cost V 0 bases and J 4 bases, with 10 bases left between them. Germline lookup yields CDR1 MNHEY and CDR2 SMNVEV (reference sequence). The CDR3 length is 15 residues. This CDR3 is CASSLSWGTGNTIYF. The CDR3 coding sequence is TGTGCCAGCAGTTTATCTTGGGGCACAGGAAACACCATATATTTT.

V gene TRBV12-2 combines with J gene TRBJ2-5; the DNA was not compared with TRBD2, the D call given in the table. TRBV12-2 is a known pseudogene. The CDR3 totals 17 residues. CDR3 in amino acids: CASRTKPYGTTSKTQYF. In nucleotides, the CDR3 is TGTGCAAGTCGCACAAAACCTTACGGGACTACTTCAAAGACCCAGTACTTC.

This clone was seen just once. The chain couples TRBV28 to TRBJ1-2; D may be TRBD1 (5 bases). V lost 3 bases to trimming and J lost 2 bases, with 10 bases between them. Germline lookup yields CDR1 MDHEN and CDR2 SYDVKM. This CDR3 comprises 14 residues. The DNA for the CDR3 is TGTGCCAGCAGTTTGCTACAGGTGAACTATGGCTACACCTTC. Protein: CASSLLQVNYGYTF.

CDR3 loop: CASTQGPGVREQYF. Written as DNA, the CDR3 is TGTGCCAGCACCCAGGGACCGGGGGTGCGAGAGCAGTACTTC. This chain connects TRBV6-5 to TRBJ2-7, with D possibly TRBD2 on 6 matching bases. The CDR3 spans 14 residues. Trimming pared 7 bases from V and 7 bases from J, leaving 20 bases between. The germline V gene encodes CDR1 MNHEY and CDR2 SVGAGI.

The chain employs TRBV5-4 and TRBJ2-1; perhaps TRBD2 as D (6 bases). This CDR3 has 13 residues. Germline lookup yields CDR1 SGHNT and CDR2 YYREEE (reference sequence). Trimming stripped 0 bases from V and 7 bases from J, with 8 bases between. The CDR3 here is CASSLGLANEQFF. DNA for the CDR3: TGTGCCAGCAGCTTGGGCCTAGCGAATGAGCAGTTCTTC.

This clone came up many times. The gene calls are TRBV25-1 and TRBJ2-1; TRBD2 matches 11 bases. Germline trimming cut 2 bases from V and 7 bases from J; bases unmatched to any gene: 4. Germline lookup yields CDR1 MGHDK and CDR2 SYGVNS. The CDR3 spans 15 residues. CDR3 in DNA: TGTGCCAGCAGTGAAAGACTAGCGGGAAAAAATGAGCAGTTCTTC. It codes for CASSERLAGKNEQFF. The whole variable domain, remainder taken from reference TRBV25-1 and TRBJ2-1, is EADIYQTPRYLVIGTGKKITLECSQTMGHDKMYWYQQDPGMELHLIHYSYGVNSTEKGDLSSESTVSRIRTEHFPLTLESARPSHTSQYLCASSERLAGKNEQFFGPGTRLTVL.